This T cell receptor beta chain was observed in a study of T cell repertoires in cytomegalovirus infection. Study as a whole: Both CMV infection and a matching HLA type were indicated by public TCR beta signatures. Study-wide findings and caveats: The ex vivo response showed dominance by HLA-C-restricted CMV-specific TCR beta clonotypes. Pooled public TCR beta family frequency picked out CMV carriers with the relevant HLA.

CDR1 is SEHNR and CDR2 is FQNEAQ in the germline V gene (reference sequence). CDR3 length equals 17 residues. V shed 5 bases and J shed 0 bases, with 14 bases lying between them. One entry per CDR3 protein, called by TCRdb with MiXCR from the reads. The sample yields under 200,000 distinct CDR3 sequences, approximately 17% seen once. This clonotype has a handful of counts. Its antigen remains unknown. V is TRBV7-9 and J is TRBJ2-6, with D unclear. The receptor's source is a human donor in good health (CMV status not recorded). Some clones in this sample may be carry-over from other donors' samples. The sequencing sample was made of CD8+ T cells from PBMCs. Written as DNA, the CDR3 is TGTGCCAGCAGCGTTGGGCACCGCAGCTCTGGGGCCAACGTCCTGACTTTC. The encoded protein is CASSVGHRSSGANVLTF. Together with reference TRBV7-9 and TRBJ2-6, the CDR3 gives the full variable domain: DTGVSQNPRHKITKRGQNVTFRCDPISEHNRLYWYRQTLGQGPEFLTYFQNEAQLEKSRLLSDRFSAERPKGSFSTLEIQRTEQGDSAMYLCASSVGHRSSGANVLTFGAGSRLTVL.